These 22 T cell receptor beta chains share one sample of origin, sequenced in a study of chemoradiotherapy in HPV16-positive cancers. Sequenced by immunoSEQ multiplex PCR; TCRdb stores in-frame clones only, minus some. Of some 7,000 clones in the sample, under 90% were seen once. Sequenced material: tumor tissue, taken from a patient who underwent chemoradiotherapy. The receptors come from a human donor with HPV-associated anogenital cancer.

The chain couples TRBV9 to TRBJ1-2; 10 nucleotides agree with TRBD1. The CDR3 is 15 residues long. Germline CDR1 SGDLS, CDR2 YYNGEE. V lost 3 bases, J lost 5 bases, and 7 bases stayed unmatched. In nucleotides, the CDR3 is TGTGCCAGCAGCGCCAGGACAGGGGGTTCATATGGCTACACCTTC. Protein sequence: CASSARTGGSYGYTF. The variable domain in full, with the rest retrieved from reference TRBV9 and TRBJ1-2, is DSGVTQTPKHLITATGQRVTLRCSPRSGDLSVYWYQQSLDQGLQFLIQYYNGEERAKGNILERFSAQQFPDLHSELNLSSLELGDSALYFCASSARTGGSYGYTFGSGTRLTVV.

The V and J genes are TRBV7-2 and TRBJ2-7, with D perhaps being TRBD1 or TRBD2 (6 bases each). The CDR3 is 15 residues long. With 4 bases removed from V and 2 bases from J, the gap between germline ends came to 15 bases. The germline V gene encodes CDR1 SGHTA and CDR2 FQGNSA. The chain's CDR3 is CASSWTAGGTYEQYF. Written as DNA, the CDR3 is TGTGCCAGCAGCTGGACAGCTGGGGGGACCTACGAGCAGTACTTC.

The rearrangement joins TRBV5-1 to TRBJ1-1; 8 nucleotides agree with TRBD1. Germline V lookup: CDR1 SGHRS, CDR2 YFSETQ. Trimming removed 7 bases from V and 1 base from J; junction bases left unmatched: 6. The CDR3 is made up of 14 amino acids. The DNA of the CDR3 is TGCGCCAGCCGACAGGGGAGCGGGAACACTGAAGCTTTCTTT. This sequence encodes CASRQGSGNTEAFF.

This clone was recorded a few times. The gene calls are TRBV7-8 and TRBJ2-6, with 7 bases lining up with TRBD1. Germline assignment: CDR1 SGHVS and CDR2 FQNEAQ. V was pared by 1 base and J by 2 bases, with 2 bases of the junction left unmatched. The CDR3 is 16 amino acids. The CDR3 nucleotides are TGTGCCAGCAGCTTAGGTCAGGGGGCTGGGGCCAACGTCCTGACTTTC. This translates into CASSLGQGAGANVLTF.

This sequence joins TRBV19 and TRBJ1-1; no clear D gene. The CDR3 has 10 residues. Germline lookup yields CDR1 LNHDA and CDR2 SQIVND (reference sequence). V was trimmed by 8 bases and J by 5 bases, leaving 6 bases between them. The DNA of the CDR3 is TGTGCCAGTGGTAGGACTGAAGCTTTCTTT. It translates to CASGRTEAFF.

The chain has TRBV27 and TRBJ2-1, with 7 nucleotides matching TRBD1. With V trimmed by 4 bases and J by 6 bases, 9 bases remained unmatched. The CDR3 runs to 15 residues. Per germline, CDR1 MNHEY and CDR2 SMNVEV (reference sequence). Written as DNA, the CDR3 is TGTGCCAGCAGTTGGGTAGGCAGGGGGAGCAATGAGCAGTTCTTC. This sequence encodes CASSWVGRGSNEQFF.

The J gene is TRBJ2-3, the V gene TRBV11-1; TRBD2 agrees at 10 bases. CDR3 length equals 16 residues. After removal of 5 bases from V and 3 bases from J, the junction contained 8 bases not matched to a gene. Germline assignment: CDR1 SGHAT and CDR2 FQDESV (reference sequence). The CDR3, as DNA: TGTGCCAGCAGCCCCAGACTAGCGGGTCGGACAGATACGCAGTATTTT. As protein: CASSPRLAGRTDTQYF.

DNA of the CDR3: TGCAGCGTCCGGGGGGGGGATAAGCTGTTTTTT. The encoded protein is CSVRGGDKLFF. The chain is built from TRBV29-1 and TRBJ1-4; D is possibly TRBD1 (5 bases). The CDR3 has 11 residues. Germline values: CDR1 SQVTM, CDR2 ANQGSEA. Trimming stripped 6 bases from V and 14 bases from J, with 16 bases between. The whole variable domain, filled in from reference TRBV29-1 and TRBJ1-4, reads SAVISQKPSRDICQRGTSLTIQCQVDSQVTMMFWYRQQPGQSLTLIATANQGSEATYESGFVIDKFPISRPNLTFSTLTVSNMSPEDSSIYLCSVRGGDKLFFGSGTQLSVL.

This chain joins TRBV6-5 and TRBJ2-1; TRBD2 matches 13 bases. Germline trimming cut 8 bases from V and 13 bases from J; bases unmatched to any gene: 5. Germline loops: CDR1 MNHEY, CDR2 SVGAGI. This CDR3 is built from 12 residues. Here the CDR3 DNA reads TGTGCCAGCGGAGGACTAGCGGGAGACCAGTTCTTC. This gives the protein CASGGLAGDQFF.

This sequence joins TRBV10-3 and TRBJ2-7, with 12 bases lining up with TRBD2. The CDR3 length is 14 residues. Trimming at V came to 7 bases and at J to 5 bases, leaving 6 bases not matched to a gene. Germline V lookup: CDR1 ENHRY, CDR2 SYGVKD. CDR3 sequence: CAINRLAGDHEQYF. CDR3 nucleotides: TGTGCCATCAACAGACTAGCGGGAGATCACGAGCAGTACTTC.

The J gene is TRBJ2-3, the V gene TRBV27; possible D gene TRBD2, 7 bases. This CDR3 has 15 residues. V lost 6 bases, J lost 1 base, and 14 bases lay in between. Germline V gene lookup returns CDR1 MNHEY and CDR2 SMNVEV (reference sequence). DNA for the CDR3: TGTGCCAGCAGGAAGGGCGGGGGCGGCACAGATACGCAGTATTTT. It codes for CASRKGGGGTDTQYF.

The rearrangement links TRBV10-3 to TRBJ1-2; D ambiguous. The germline V gene encodes CDR1 ENHRY and CDR2 SYGVKD. The CDR3 totals 14 residues. Trimming shortened V by 7 bases and J by 3 bases, and 15 bases separated the two germline ends. The DNA for the CDR3 is TGTGCCATCACCGACCGAGGGCCGGACTATGGCTACACCTTC. Translating gives CAITDRGPDYGYTF.

The rearrangement links TRBV11-1 to TRBJ2-1, with D unresolved. The CDR3 contains 13 residues. Trimming took off 1 base at V and 5 bases at J, with 6 bases between the two ends. Germline CDR1 reads SGHAT; CDR2 reads FQDESV (reference sequence). The CDR3 coding sequence is TGTGCCAGCAGCTTAGGGCCGAACAATGAGCAGTTCTTC. Protein sequence: CASSLGPNNEQFF.

This chain's CDR3 is CASSLGRESSYEQYF. CDR3 DNA: TGCGCCAGCAGCTTGGGGAGGGAGTCCTCCTACGAGCAGTACTTC. This sequence joins TRBV5-1 and TRBJ2-7; possible D gene TRBD2, 6 bases. CDR3 length equals 15 residues. Germline values: CDR1 SGHRS, CDR2 YFSETQ. Trimming stripped 0 bases from V and 0 bases from J, with 10 bases between.

The V and J genes are TRBV6-6 and TRBJ2-1; D not certain. Germline V gene sequence: CDR1 MNHNY, CDR2 SVGAGI (reference sequence). This CDR3 has 13 amino acids. V was cut by 0 bases and J by 5 bases, with 5 bases left in between. The CDR3 loop reads CASSYSQNNEQFF. The CDR3 nucleotides are TGTGCCAGCAGTTACTCCCAGAACAATGAGCAGTTCTTC.

This chain connects TRBV7-8 to TRBJ2-2; 9 nucleotides align to TRBD1. CDR1 SGHVS and CDR2 FQNEAQ come from the germline V gene. Losses at the gene ends were 5 bases for V and 7 bases for J; bases not matched to a gene: 8. The CDR3 runs to 15 residues. The CDR3 sequence: CASSLQGAGGGELFF. Here the CDR3 DNA reads TGTGCCAGCAGCCTACAGGGGGCCGGGGGCGGGGAGCTGTTTTTT. The entire variable domain, with the rest obtained from reference TRBV7-8 and TRBJ2-2, is as follows: GAGVSQSPRYKVAKRGQDVALRCDPISGHVSLFWYQQALGQGPEFLTYFQNEAQLDKSGLPSDRFFAERPEGSVSTLKIQRTQQEDSAVYLCASSLQGAGGGELFFGEGSRLTVL.

Notes on this clone: One end of the junction fails to match germline, which may point to a read error. Other DNA sequences from this sample encode an identical CDR3 as well. This chain uses TRBV11-1 with TRBJ2-7; the D is unclear. Germline CDR1 SGHAT, CDR2 FQDESV (reference sequence). The CDR3 spans 14 residues. CDR3 residues: CASSPITQGLEQYF. The CDR3 DNA follows: TGCGCCAGCAGCCCAATAACACAAGGTCTTGAGCAGTACTTC.

The gene calls are TRBV10-2 and TRBJ1-2; a weak D match, TRBD1 (6 bases). This CDR3 spans 13 amino acids. The V and J ends lost 3 bases and 8 bases respectively, with 13 bases between them. Germline assignment: CDR1 WSHSY and CDR2 SAAADI. The CDR3 is CASSDSRGSGYTF. CDR3 in DNA: TGCGCCAGCAGTGACAGCAGGGGTAGCGGCTACACCTTC.

DNA for the CDR3: TGTGCCAGCAGTCGGGACAGGGCGGGCACCGGGGAGCTGTTTTTT. Protein sequence: CASSRDRAGTGELFF. This sequence joins TRBV6-1 and TRBJ2-2, with TRBD1 matching over 9 bases. Unmatched junction bases numbered 5, after V lost 5 bases and J lost 4 bases. The CDR3 spans 15 residues. Germline V gene data show CDR1 as MNHNS and CDR2 as SASEGT.

The chain links TRBV11-3 to TRBJ1-2; D is ambiguous. Trimming left V 1 base short and J 4 bases short, with 10 bases between. Per the germline V gene, CDR1 is SGHNT and CDR2 is YENEEA. The CDR3 covers 14 residues. Here the CDR3 reads CASSLAGGGYGYTF. The CDR3 DNA follows: TGTGCCAGCAGCTTAGCCGGCGGCGGCTATGGCTACACCTTC. The full variable domain, with the rest looked up from reference TRBV11-3 and TRBJ1-2, is EAGVVQSPRYKIIEKKQPVAFWCNPISGHNTLYWYLQNLGQGPELLIRYENEEAVDDSQLPKDRFSAERLKGVDSTLKIQPAELGDSAVYLCASSLAGGGYGYTFGSGTRLTVV.

This chain joins TRBV6-6 and TRBJ2-7; D may match TRBD1 or TRBD2 (5 bases each). CDR3 length equals 16 residues. The germline V gene has CDR1 MNHNY and CDR2 SVGAGI (reference sequence). Trimming pared 0 bases from V and 4 bases from J, leaving 16 bases between. The CDR3 nucleotides are TGTGCCAGCAGTTACTCGCGGTGGGGGACGGGATACGAGCAGTACTTC. It specifies CASSYSRWGTGYEQYF.

The chain has TRBV15 and TRBJ2-1; 9 bases are shared with TRBD2. This CDR3 is 15 amino acids long. The germline V gene encodes CDR1 LNHNV and CDR2 YYDKDF (reference sequence). Trimming took 8 bases from V and 4 from J; bases not matched to a gene: 9. Here the CDR3 reads CATLSFSGRYNEQFF. CDR3 DNA sequence: TGTGCCACCCTTAGCTTTAGCGGGAGATACAATGAGCAGTTCTTC.